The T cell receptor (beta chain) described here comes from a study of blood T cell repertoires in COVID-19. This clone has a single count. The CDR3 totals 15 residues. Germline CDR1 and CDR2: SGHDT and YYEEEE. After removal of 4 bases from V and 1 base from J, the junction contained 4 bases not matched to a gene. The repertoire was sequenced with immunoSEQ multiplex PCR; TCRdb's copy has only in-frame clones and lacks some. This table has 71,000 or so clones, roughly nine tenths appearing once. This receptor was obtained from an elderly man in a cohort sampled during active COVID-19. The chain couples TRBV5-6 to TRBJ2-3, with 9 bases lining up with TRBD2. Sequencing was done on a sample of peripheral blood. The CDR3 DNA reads TGTGCCAGCAGCCCCTTAGCGGGGGGCACAGATACGCAGTATTTT. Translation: CASSPLAGGTDTQYF. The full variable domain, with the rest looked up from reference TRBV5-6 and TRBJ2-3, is DAGVTQSPTHLIKTRGQQVTLRCSPKSGHDTVSWYQQALGQGPQFIFQYYEEEERQRGNFPDRFSGHQFPNYSSELNVNALLLGDSALYLCASSPLAGGTDTQYFGPGTRLTVL.